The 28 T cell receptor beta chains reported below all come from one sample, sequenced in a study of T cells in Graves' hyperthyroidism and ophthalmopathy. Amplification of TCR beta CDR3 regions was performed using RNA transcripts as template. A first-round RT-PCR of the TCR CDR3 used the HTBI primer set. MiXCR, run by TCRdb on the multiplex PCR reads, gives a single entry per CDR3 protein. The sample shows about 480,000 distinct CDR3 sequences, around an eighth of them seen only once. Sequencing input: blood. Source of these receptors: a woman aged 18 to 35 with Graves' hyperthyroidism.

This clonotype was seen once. The CDR3 is CAPISEAFF. The DNA of the CDR3 is TGTGCCCCTATCTCTGAAGCTTTCTTT. The chain combines TRBV28 with TRBJ1-1; D is unresolved. CDR3 length equals 9 residues. V lost 11 bases and J 6 bases, leaving 7 bases between the germline ends. Germline V gene sequence: CDR1 MDHEN, CDR2 SYDVKM. Based on the CDR3 plus reference TRBV28 and TRBJ1-1, the full variable domain is DVKVTQSSRYLVKRTGEKVFLECVQDMDHENMFWYRQDPGLGLRLIYFSYDVKMKEKGDIPEGYSVSREKKERFSLILESASTNQTSMYLCAPISEAFFGQGTRLTVV.

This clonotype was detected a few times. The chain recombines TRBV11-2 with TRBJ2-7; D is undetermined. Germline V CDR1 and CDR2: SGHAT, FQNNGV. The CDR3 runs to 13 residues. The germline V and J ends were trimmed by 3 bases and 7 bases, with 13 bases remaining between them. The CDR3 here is CASSFGPTWEQYF. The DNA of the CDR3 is TGTGCCAGCAGCTTCGGCCCGACTTGGGAGCAGTACTTC.

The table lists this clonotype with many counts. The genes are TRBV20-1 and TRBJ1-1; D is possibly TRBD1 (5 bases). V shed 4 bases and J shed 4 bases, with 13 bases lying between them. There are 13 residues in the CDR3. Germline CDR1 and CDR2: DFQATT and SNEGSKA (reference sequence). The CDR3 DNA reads TGCAGTGCTAACGGGGGTGCGGTCACTGAAGCTTTCTTT. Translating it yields CSANGGAVTEAFF.

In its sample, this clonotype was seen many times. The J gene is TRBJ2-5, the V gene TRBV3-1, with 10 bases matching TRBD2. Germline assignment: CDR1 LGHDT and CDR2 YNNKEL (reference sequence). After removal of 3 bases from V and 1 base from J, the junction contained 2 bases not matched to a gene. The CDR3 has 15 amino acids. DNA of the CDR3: TGTGCCAGCAGCCACCTAGCGGGAGTCCAAGAGACCCAGTACTTC. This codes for CASSHLAGVQETQYF.

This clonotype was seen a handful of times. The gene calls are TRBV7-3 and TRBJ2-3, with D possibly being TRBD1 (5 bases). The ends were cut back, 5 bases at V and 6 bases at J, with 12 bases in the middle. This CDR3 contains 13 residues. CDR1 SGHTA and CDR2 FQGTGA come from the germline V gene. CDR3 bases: TGTGCCAGCAGCCAGAAAACAGGCGATACGCAGTATTTT. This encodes CASSQKTGDTQYF.

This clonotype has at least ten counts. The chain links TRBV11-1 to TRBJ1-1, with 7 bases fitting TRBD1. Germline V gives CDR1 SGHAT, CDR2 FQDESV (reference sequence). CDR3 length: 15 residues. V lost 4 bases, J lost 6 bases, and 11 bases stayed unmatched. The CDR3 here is CASSSPWDSAAEAFF. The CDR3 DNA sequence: TGTGCCAGCAGCTCCCCTTGGGACAGTGCGGCTGAAGCTTTCTTT.

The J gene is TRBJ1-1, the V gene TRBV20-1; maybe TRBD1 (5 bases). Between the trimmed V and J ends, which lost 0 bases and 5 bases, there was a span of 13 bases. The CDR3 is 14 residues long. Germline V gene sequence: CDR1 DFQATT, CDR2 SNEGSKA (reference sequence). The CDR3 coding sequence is TGCAGTGCTAGAGATCGGGGGATGGGGACTGAAGCTTTCTTT. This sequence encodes CSARDRGMGTEAFF.

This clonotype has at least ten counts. CDR3 in DNA: TGTGCCAGCAGCTTACAGAAAAACACTGAAGCTTTCTTT. It specifies CASSLQKNTEAFF. The chain combines TRBV13 with TRBJ1-1; D is ambiguous. Trimming stripped 2 bases from V and 2 bases from J, with 6 bases between. Per germline, CDR1 PRHDT and CDR2 FYEKMQ (reference sequence). CDR3 length: 13 amino acids.

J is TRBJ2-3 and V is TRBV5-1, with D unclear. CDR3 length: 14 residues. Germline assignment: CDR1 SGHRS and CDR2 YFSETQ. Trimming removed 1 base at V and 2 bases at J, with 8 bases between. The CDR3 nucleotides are TGCGCCAGCAGCTTGAGTGCCTTCACAGATACGCAGTATTTT. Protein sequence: CASSLSAFTDTQYF.

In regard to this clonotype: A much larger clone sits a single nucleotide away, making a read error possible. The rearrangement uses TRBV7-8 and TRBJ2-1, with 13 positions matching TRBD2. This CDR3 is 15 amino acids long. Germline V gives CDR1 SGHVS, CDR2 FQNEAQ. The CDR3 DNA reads TGTGCCAGCAGCCCCGGGACTAGCGGGACGAATGCGCAGTTCTTC. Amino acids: CASSPGTSGTNAQFF. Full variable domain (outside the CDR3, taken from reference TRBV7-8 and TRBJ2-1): GAGVSQSPRYKVAKRGQDVALRCDPISGHVSLFWYQQALGQGPEFLTYFQNEAQLDKSGLPSDRFFAERPEGSVSTLKIQRTQQEDSAVYLCASSPGTSGTNAQFFGPGTRLTVL.

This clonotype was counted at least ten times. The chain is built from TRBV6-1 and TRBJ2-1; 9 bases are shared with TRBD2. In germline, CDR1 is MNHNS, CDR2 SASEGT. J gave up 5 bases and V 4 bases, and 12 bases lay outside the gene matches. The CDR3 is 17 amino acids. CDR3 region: CASSGPPGGRADNEQFF. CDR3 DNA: TGTGCCAGCAGTGGACCCCCGGGCGGGAGGGCCGACAATGAGCAGTTCTTC.

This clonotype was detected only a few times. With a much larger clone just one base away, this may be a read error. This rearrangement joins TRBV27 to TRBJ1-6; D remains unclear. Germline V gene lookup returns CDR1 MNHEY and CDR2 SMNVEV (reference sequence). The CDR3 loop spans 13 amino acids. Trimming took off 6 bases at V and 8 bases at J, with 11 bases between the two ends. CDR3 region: CASRIGSDSPLHF. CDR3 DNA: TGTGCCAGCAGAATAGGGAGTGATTCACCCCTCCACTTT.

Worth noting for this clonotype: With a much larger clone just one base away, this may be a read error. The CDR3 spells CVTSDLSLAGEQFF. CDR3 in DNA: TGTGTCACCAGTGATTTATCCCTAGCCGGCGAGCAGTTCTTC. The chain has TRBV24-1 and TRBJ2-1; TRBD2 is a possible D gene (5 bases). The CDR3 totals 14 residues. Germline V CDR1 and CDR2: KGHDR, SFDVKD.

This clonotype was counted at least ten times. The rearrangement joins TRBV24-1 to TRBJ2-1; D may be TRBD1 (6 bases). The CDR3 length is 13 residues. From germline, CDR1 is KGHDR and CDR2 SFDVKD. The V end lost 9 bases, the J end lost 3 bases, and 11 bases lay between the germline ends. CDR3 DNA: TGTGCCACCGGACAGATTAACTACAATGAGCAGTTCTTC. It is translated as CATGQINYNEQFF.

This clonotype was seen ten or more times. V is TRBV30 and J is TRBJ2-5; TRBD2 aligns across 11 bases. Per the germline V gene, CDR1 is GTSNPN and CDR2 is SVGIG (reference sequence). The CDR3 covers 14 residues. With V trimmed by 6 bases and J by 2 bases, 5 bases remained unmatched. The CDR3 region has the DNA TGTGCCTGCCACGGGACTAGCGGACAAGAGACCCAGTACTTC. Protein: CACHGTSGQETQYF.

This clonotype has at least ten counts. The CDR3 protein is CASSLFPPGARRMNTEAFF. CDR3 DNA: TGTGCCAGCAGTTTATTCCCACCCGGCGCCAGAAGAATGAACACTGAAGCTTTCTTT. V is TRBV28 and J is TRBJ1-1, with D uncertain. CDR3 length equals 19 residues. The ends were cut back, 1 base at V and 0 bases at J, with 21 bases in the middle. Germline-derived CDR1 and CDR2 are MDHEN and SYDVKM.

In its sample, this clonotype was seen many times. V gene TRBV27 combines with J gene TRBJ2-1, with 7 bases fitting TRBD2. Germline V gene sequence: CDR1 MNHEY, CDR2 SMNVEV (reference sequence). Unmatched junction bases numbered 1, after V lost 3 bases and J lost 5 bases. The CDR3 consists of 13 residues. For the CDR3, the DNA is TGTGCCAGCAGTTTTGCGGGAGACAATGAGCAGTTCTTC. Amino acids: CASSFAGDNEQFF.

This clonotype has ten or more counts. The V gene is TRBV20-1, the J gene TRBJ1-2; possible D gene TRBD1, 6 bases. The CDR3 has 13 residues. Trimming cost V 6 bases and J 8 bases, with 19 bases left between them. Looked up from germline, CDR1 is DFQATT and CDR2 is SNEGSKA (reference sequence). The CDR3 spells CSAQRGGGDGYTF. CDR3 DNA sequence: TGCAGTGCACAGAGAGGGGGGGGTGACGGCTACACCTTC.

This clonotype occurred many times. CDR3 coding DNA: TGTGCCAGCAGCTTAGATCTGGAGGCGAACACTGAAGCTTTCTTT. It is translated as CASSLDLEANTEAFF. This chain links TRBV7-2 with TRBJ1-1; the D is unclear. The germline gives CDR1 SGHTA, CDR2 FQGNSA. The germline V and J ends were trimmed by 1 base and 1 base, with 10 bases remaining between them. This CDR3 comprises 15 residues.

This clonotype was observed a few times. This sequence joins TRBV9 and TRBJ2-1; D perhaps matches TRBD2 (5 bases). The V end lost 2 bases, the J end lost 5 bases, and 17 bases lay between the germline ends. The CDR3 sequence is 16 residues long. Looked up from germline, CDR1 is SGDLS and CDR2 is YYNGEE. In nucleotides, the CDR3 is TGTGCCAGCAGCGTGGTGGTACGAGCGGTCAACAATGAGCAGTTCTTC. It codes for CASSVVVRAVNNEQFF. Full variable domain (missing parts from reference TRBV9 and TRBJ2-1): DSGVTQTPKHLITATGQRVTLRCSPRSGDLSVYWYQQSLDQGLQFLIQYYNGEERAKGNILERFSAQQFPDLHSELNLSSLELGDSALYFCASSVVVRAVNNEQFFGPGTRLTVL.

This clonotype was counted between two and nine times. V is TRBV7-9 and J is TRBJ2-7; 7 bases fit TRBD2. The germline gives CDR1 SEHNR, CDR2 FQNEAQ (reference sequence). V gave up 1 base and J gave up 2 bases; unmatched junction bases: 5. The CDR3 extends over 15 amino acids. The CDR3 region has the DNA TGTGCCAGCAGCTTAGTGTCGGGACTAACCTACGAGCAGTACTTC. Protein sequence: CASSLVSGLTYEQYF. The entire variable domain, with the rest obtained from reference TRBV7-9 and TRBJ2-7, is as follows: DTGVSQNPRHKITKRGQNVTFRCDPISEHNRLYWYRQTLGQGPEFLTYFQNEAQLEKSRLLSDRFSAERPKGSFSTLEIQRTEQGDSAMYLCASSLVSGLTYEQYFGPGTRLTVT.

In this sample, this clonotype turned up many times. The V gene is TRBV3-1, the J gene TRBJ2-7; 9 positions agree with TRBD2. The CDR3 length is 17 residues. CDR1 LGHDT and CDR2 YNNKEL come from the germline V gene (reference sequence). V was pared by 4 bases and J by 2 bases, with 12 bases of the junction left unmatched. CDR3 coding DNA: TGTGCCAGCAGCCCACTCCCGGGACTAGCAGATACCTACGAGCAGTACTTC. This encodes CASSPLPGLADTYEQYF.

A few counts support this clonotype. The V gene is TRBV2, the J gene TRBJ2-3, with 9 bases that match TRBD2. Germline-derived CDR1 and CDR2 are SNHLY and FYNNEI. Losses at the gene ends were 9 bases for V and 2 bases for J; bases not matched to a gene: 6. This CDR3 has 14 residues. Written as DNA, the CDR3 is TGTGCCAGTAATCTAGCGGGATACACAGATACGCAGTATTTT. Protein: CASNLAGYTDTQYF.

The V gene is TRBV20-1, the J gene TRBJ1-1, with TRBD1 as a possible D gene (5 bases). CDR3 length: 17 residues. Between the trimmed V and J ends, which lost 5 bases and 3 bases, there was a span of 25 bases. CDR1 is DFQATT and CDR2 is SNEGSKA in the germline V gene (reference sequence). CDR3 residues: CSAPNLSPETAYTEAFF. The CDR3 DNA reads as TGCAGTGCTCCCAACCTTTCGCCAGAGACAGCATACACTGAAGCTTTCTTT.

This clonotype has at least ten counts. CDR3 loop: CASSIQPTGRRYGYTF. Here the CDR3 DNA reads TGTGCCAGTAGTATACAACCGACAGGACGGAGGTATGGCTACACCTTC. The chain combines TRBV19 with TRBJ1-2; maybe TRBD1 (6 bases). The germline gives CDR1 LNHDA, CDR2 SQIVND (reference sequence). Trimming pared 2 bases from V and 5 bases from J, leaving 18 bases between. There are 16 residues in the CDR3.

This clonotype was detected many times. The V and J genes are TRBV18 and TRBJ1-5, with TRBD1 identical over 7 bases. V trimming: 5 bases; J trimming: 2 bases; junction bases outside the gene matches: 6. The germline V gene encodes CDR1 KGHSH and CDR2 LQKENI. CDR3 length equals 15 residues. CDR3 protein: CASSMSQGGNQPQHF. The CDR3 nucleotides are TGTGCCAGCTCAATGAGTCAGGGGGGCAATCAGCCCCAGCATTTT.

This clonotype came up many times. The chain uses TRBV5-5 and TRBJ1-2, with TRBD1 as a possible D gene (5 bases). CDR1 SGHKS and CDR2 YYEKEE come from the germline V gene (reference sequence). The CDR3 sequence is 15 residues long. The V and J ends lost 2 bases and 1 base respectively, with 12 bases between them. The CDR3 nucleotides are TGTGCCAGCAGCTTACCAGGGCTCCTTAACTATGGCTACACCTTC. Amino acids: CASSLPGLLNYGYTF.

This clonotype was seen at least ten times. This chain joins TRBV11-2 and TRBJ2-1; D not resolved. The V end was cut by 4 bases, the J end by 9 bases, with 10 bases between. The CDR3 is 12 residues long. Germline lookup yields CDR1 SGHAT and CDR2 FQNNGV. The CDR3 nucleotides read TGTGCCAGCAGCTCGAACCTCGGTGAGCAGTTCTTC. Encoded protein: CASSSNLGEQFF.